This T cell receptor (beta chain) was captured by sequencing in a study of regulatory T cells in long-lasting Graves disease (dated by TCRdb to the early 2020s). With regard to the full study: Newly diagnosed Graves' disease patients had taken antithyroid drugs for less than 3 months. Peripheral blood TCR sequencing and RNA sequencing compared persistent Graves' disease patients with newly diagnosed Graves' disease patients. The study was registered as a clinical trial and conducted in China. A total of about 33 samples underwent TCR sequencing: around 13 from persistent and roughly 20 from newly diagnosed Graves' disease patients. Overall study results and their limits: The authors noted that the small sample size was a limitation that may lower accuracy. More public clonotypes were shared among persistent patients (under 3,000) than among newly diagnosed patients (more than 950). Compared with newly diagnosed patients, persistent Graves' disease patients had lower TCR Shannon entropy and fewer highly expanded clones, which suggests clonal expansion. Because the primary lesion, thyroid tissue, could not be accessed, the study looked at peripheral blood alone. TRBV28, TRBJ1-2 and TRBJ2-5 were preferentially used in persistent disease, while TRBV20-1 and TRBJ2-1 were favored in newly diagnosed disease. Sequencing and analysis were limited to the TCR beta chain.

This clonotype was seen at least ten times. The antigen it recognizes is unknown. It has no much larger one-base neighbor in the sample; base qualities were not kept. The library was prepared using multiplex PCR. Instrument used: Illumina HiSeq 4000. To build TCR beta libraries, CDR3 regions were amplified by Arm-PCR using iRepertoire HTBI primers. Before sequencing, the PCR products went through gel purification. On the authors' methods: Across samples, 60 to 75 TRBV and 13 to 15 TRBJ segments were identified and used for gene usage analysis of CDR3 amino acid clonotypes. COPE and FqMerger were used to merge the filtered high-quality paired reads into contigs. BLAST was used to align contigs to IMGT TRBV, TRBD and TRBJ reference genes, with CDR3 defined following IMGT. Highly expanded clones were defined as clonotypes with a frequency above 0.1%. Repertoire diversity was measured by Shannon entropy, and V-J evenness by the Gini coefficient. Clonotypes shared by more than one individual were considered public. TCRdb reran the public reads through fastp at Q25 and MiXCR, keeping productive beta chains. Rows matching on CDR3 protein sequence are summarized as one entry with the most common DNA and genes. TCRdb's processing, not the authors', yielded these V and J calls. Across this sample there are a few hundred thousand distinct CDR3 sequences, with approximately 16% seen only once. The ten largest clonotypes hold about 8.3% of the sample.

The CDR3 has 14 amino acids, counting the end cysteine and phenylalanine. Solely the CDR3 DNA is kept, with 42 bases framed from the first base. From V the trimming removes 4 bases and from J it removes 5 bases, while the gene matches leave 2 bases of the junction unaccounted for. The germline V gene provides CDR1 MGHDK and CDR2 SYGVNS. The meaning of the sample's time point label: newly diagnosed GD, antithyroid drugs for less than 3 months. RNA was extracted from PBMCs in TRIzol for both TCR sequencing and RNA sequencing. The diagnosis of Graves' disease followed American Thyroid Association guidelines. Recruitment of patients was carried out at an endocrinology department in Xi'an, China. Each patient gave around 9 milliliters of peripheral blood, collected in an EDTA anticoagulant tube. Ficoll Paque Plus density gradient separation was used to isolate PBMCs, and no additional T cell sorting was done. An Agilent 2100 Bioanalyzer and agarose gel were used to check RNA quality, and a NanoDrop 2000 was used to measure RNA concentration.

These data are also associated with another study on T cells in Graves' hyperthyroidism and ophthalmopathy. The second investigation adds: Stable Graves' hyperthyroidism was defined as no progression to ophthalmopathy during 18 months of follow-up. Hyperthyroidism patients were newly diagnosed, with disease duration under 2 months, and aged 18 to 65 years. Any patient with an uncontrolled infection, another autoimmune disease, pregnancy or lactation was excluded. Diagnoses were established on the basis of clinical symptoms, serum thyroxine and TRAb, thyroid ultrasound, and orbital computed tomography. A first-round RT-PCR of the TCR CDR3 used the HTBI primer set with the Qiagen OneStep RT-PCR kit. Most expanded thyroid clonotypes (frequency above 0.001) were also detected in blood, suggesting blood repertoires may reflect thyroid immune responses. A model built on a 13 V-J signature distinguished ophthalmopathy from stable hyperthyroidism, reaching roughly 88% sensitivity and approximately 81% specificity in cross-validation and 80%/75% in testing. During validation, the model predicted progression to ophthalmopathy a median of roughly 7.1 months ahead of onset, with roughly 65% sensitivity and almost 75% specificity. To identify TCR V-J signatures that set the groups apart, the researchers used a discovery cohort of more than 95 patients, made up of around 42 with Graves' ophthalmopathy and around 58 with stable Graves' hyperthyroidism. Prospective prediction of ophthalmopathy was tested in an independent validation cohort of some 20 hyperthyroidism patients and some 17 patients who later progressed to ophthalmopathy. For training and testing, the 100 or so patients in the discovery cohort were randomly divided in a 7:3 ratio. In addition, the study compared T-cell repertoires in thyroid tissue and in blood from 6 or 7 Graves' hyperthyroidism patients. Following sampling, methimazole starting at 30 mg daily was given to hyperthyroidism patients, and high-dose intravenous methylprednisolone was given to ophthalmopathy patients. A second multiplex PCR round built the libraries, followed by size selection and purification. Libraries were sequenced paired-end with 100 bp reads on an Illumina HiSeq2000. SOAPnuke was used to process the raw data, with reads discarded if the reads contained adapters or uncalled bases, had a mean Phred below 15, or lacked an exact constant-primer or identifier match. COPE v1.2.5 was used to merge the high-quality paired reads, and each unique nucleotide sequence was defined as a clonotype. Clonotypes were aligned to IMGT TRBV, TRBD and TRBJ reference segments using MiTCR v1.1. The analysis was restricted to V-J combinations with a frequency above 0.0001, which together covered roughly 99% of the repertoires. A TCS score was defined as the ratio between F50 (clonal expansion) and ExV (chaos), using BLOSUM62-based TCRdist between CDR3 peptides within each V-J. Welch's t-statistics and random forest reduced roughly 500 V-J features to under 15, which were used in a naive Bayes classifier (R e1071). No statistical method was used to set the sample size in advance, and investigators knew the group allocation. The paper describes TCR Vbeta CDR3 sequencing of roughly 130 peripheral blood samples, made up of 43 ophthalmopathy patients, 70 to 75 hyperthyroidism patients and 17 progressor patients.

Here the chain combines TRBV25-1 and TRBJ2-7; 13 bases in the middle match TRBD2. The receptor's source is a woman aged 40 to 55 with Graves disease. Donor details come from another sample of the same person, matched by shared clones. This specimen consisted of peripheral blood mononuclear cells (PBMCs), obtained at new diagnosis, from a patient treated with antithyroid drugs. The nucleotides read TGTGCCAGCAGTGGACTAGCGGGAGGAGACGAGCAGTACTTC. It codes for CASSGLAGGDEQYF.